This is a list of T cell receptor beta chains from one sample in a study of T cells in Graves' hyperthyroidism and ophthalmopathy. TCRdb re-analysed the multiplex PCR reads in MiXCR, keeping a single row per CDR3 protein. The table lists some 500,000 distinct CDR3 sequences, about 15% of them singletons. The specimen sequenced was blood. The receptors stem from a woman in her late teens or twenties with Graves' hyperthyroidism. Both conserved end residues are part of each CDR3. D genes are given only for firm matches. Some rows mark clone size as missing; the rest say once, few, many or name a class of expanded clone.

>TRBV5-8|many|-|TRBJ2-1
CASSLGSSLGRHEQFF
TGTGCCAGCAGCTTGGGGTCCTCCCTAGGGAGGCATGAGCAGTTCTTC
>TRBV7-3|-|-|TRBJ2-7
CASSLRGTNSYEQYF
TGTGCCAGCAGCTTACGAGGTACTAACTCCTACGAGCAGTACTTC
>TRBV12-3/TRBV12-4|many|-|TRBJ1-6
CASSPRWGMVSPLHF
TGTGCCAGCAGTCCCCGGTGGGGAATGGTCTCACCCCTCCACTTT
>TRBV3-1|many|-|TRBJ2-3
CASSQAGADTDTQYF
TGTGCCAGCAGCCAAGCAGGGGCTGACACAGATACGCAGTATTTT
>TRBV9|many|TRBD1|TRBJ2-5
CASSAEGQGGQTQYF
TGTGCCAGCAGCGCGGAGGGACAGGGAGGACAGACCCAGTACTTC
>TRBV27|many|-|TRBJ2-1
CASKWSSPSSYNEQFF
TGTGCCAGCAAATGGTCTAGCCCCAGCTCCTACAATGAGCAGTTCTTC
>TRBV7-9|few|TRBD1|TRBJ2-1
CASSFQGAYNEQFF
TGTGCCAGCAGCTTTCAGGGGGCTTACAATGAGCAGTTCTTC
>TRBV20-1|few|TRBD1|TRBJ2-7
CSASGTGTATYEQYF
TGCAGTGCTAGTGGGACCGGGACAGCTACCTACGAGCAGTACTTC
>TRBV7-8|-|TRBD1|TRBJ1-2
CASSSIQGGLYGYTF
TGTGCCAGCAGCTCAATTCAGGGGGGGCTTTATGGCTACACCTTC
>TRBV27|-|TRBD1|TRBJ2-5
CASSLRRGRGETQYF
TGTGCCAGCAGTTTACGCAGGGGGCGCGGGGAGACCCAGTACTTC
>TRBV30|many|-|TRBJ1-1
CAWSQPRTVEAFF
TGTGCCTGGAGTCAACCCCGGACAGTTGAAGCTTTCTTT
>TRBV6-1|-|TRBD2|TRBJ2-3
CASRDLGTSGRVTQYF
TGTGCCAGCAGAGACCTCGGGACTAGCGGGAGAGTCACGCAGTATTTT
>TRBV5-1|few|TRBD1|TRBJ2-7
CASSQTGTGFYEQYF
TGCGCCAGCAGCCAGACCGGGACAGGCTTCTACGAGCAGTACTTC
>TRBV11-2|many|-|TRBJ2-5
CASSHQGPEETQYF
TGTGCCAGCAGCCATCAGGGGCCAGAAGAGACCCAGTACTTC
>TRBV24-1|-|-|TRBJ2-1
CATSDLGRPQYNEQFF
TGTGCCACCAGTGATTTGGGGAGGCCGCAATACAATGAGCAGTTCTTC
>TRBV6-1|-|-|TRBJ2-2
CASSSRWESGELFF
TGTGCCAGCAGTTCCCGATGGGAATCCGGGGAGCTGTTTTTT
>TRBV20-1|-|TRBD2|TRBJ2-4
CSARETLSFLAGGNIQYF
TGCAGTGCTAGAGAGACCTTATCCTTTCTAGCGGGAGGGAACATTCAGTACTTC
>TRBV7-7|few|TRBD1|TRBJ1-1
CASSPRPRVTGGDTEAFF
TGTGCTAGCAGCCCACGCCCCCGAGTAACAGGGGGAGACACTGAAGCTTTCTTT
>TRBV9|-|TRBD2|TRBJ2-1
CASSFRLAGGPRHNEQFF
TGTGCCAGCAGCTTTAGACTAGCGGGAGGGCCTCGGCACAATGAGCAGTTCTTC
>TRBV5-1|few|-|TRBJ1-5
CASSLNSGDQPQHF
TGCGCCAGCAGCTTAAACAGTGGGGATCAGCCCCAGCATTTT
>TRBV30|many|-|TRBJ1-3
CAGDMSGNTIYF
TGTGCCGGGGACATGTCTGGAAACACCATATATTTT
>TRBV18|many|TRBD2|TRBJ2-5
CASSPSRLAGETQYF
TGTGCCAGCTCACCCTCTCGACTAGCCGGAGAGACCCAGTACTTC
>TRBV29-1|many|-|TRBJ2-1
CSVGDGTGDEQFF
TGCAGCGTTGGTGATGGGACGGGGGATGAGCAGTTCTTC
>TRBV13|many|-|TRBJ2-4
CASSLGSRLDIQYF
TGTGCCAGCAGCTTAGGTAGCAGGCTTGACATTCAGTACTTC
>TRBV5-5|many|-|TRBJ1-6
CASSSQGNSPLHF
TGTGCCAGCAGCTCGCAGGGGAATTCACCCCTCCACTTT
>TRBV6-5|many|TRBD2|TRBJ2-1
CASSYSPTSGVYNEQFF
TGTGCCAGCAGTTACTCGCCGACTAGCGGGGTCTACAATGAGCAGTTCTTC
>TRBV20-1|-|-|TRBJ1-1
CSASRGEYNTEAFF
TGCAGTGCTAGTAGAGGGGAGTACAACACTGAAGCTTTCTTT
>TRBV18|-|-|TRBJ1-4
CASSPPGSEKLFF
TGTGCCAGCTCACCCCCCGGATCTGAAAAACTGTTTTTT
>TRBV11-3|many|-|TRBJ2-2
CASSLGTSLHTGELFF
TGTGCCAGCAGCTTAGGAACTAGCTTACACACCGGGGAGCTGTTTTTT
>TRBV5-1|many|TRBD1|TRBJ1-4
CASRPSTGNEKLFF
TGCGCCAGCAGACCCTCGACAGGGAATGAAAAACTGTTTTTT
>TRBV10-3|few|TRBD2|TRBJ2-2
CAIRGLAENTGELFF
TGTGCCATCAGAGGACTAGCGGAGAACACCGGGGAGCTGTTTTTT
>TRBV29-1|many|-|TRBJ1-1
CSVDGAGNTEAFF
TGCAGCGTTGATGGGGCCGGGAACACTGAAGCTTTCTTT
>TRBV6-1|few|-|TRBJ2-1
CASTRGQYNEQFF
TGTGCCAGCACCAGAGGACAGTACAATGAGCAGTTCTTC
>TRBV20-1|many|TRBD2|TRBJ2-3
CSASSSGGTDTQYF
TGCAGTGCTAGTTCTAGCGGGGGCACAGATACGCAGTATTTT
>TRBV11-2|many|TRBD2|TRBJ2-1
CASTIMGLLAGGQFF
TGTGCCAGCACCATTATGGGCCTCCTAGCGGGAGGGCAGTTCTTC
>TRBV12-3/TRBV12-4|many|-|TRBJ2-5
CASSPGGNPQETQYF
TGTGCCAGCAGTCCCGGCGGAAACCCCCAAGAGACCCAGTACTTC
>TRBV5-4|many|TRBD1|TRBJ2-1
CASRMGQLVDEQFF
TGTGCCAGCAGAATGGGACAGTTGGTAGATGAGCAGTTCTTC
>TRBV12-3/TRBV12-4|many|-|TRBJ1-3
CASSLVSGNTIYF
TGTGCCAGCAGTTTAGTCTCTGGAAACACCATATATTTT
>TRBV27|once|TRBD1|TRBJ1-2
CASSGAGTGGPNYGYTF
TGTGCCAGCAGTGGTGCCGGGACAGGGGGTCCTAACTATGGCTACACCTTC
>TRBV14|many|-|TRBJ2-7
CASSQVDVQYF
TGTGCCAGCAGCCAAGTCGACGTGCAGTACTTC
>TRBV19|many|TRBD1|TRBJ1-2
CASSIASQGDYGYTF
TGTGCCAGTAGTATAGCCTCACAGGGGGACTATGGCTACACCTTC
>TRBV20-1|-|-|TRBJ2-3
CGTGGISSTDTQYF
TGCGGAACCGGAGGTATCTCTAGCACAGATACGCAGTATTTT
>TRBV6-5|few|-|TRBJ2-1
CASSYSGRVDEQFF
TGTGCCAGCAGTTACTCGGGCAGGGTCGATGAGCAGTTCTTC